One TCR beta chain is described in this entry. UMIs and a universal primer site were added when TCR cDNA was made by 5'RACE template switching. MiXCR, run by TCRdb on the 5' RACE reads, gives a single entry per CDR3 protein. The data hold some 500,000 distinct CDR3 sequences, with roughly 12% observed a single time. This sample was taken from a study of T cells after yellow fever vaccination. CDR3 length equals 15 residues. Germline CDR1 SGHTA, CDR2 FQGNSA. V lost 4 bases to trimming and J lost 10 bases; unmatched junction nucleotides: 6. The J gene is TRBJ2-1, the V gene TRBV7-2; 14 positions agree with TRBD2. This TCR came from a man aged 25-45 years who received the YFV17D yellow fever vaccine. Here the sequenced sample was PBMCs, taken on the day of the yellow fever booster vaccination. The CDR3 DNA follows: TGTGCCAGCAGCTGGGGACTAGCGGGAGAATCCGAGCAGTTCTTC. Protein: CASSWGLAGESEQFF.